This TCR beta chain originates from a study of T cell repertoires in cytomegalovirus infection. With regard to this clonotype: Antigen specificity is unknown.

TCRdb re-called the reads through MiXCR, storing one row per CDR3 protein. This repertoire shows around 750,000 distinct CDR3 sequences, approximately 30% found once; its top ten account for 9.5% to 15%. The CDR3 sequence is 15 residues long. V shed 1 base and J shed 3 bases, with 7 bases lying between them. The germline gives CDR1 LNHDA, CDR2 SQIVND (reference sequence). Sequences were derived from cultured CD8+ T cells from PBMCs, sampled from culture after CMV antigen stimulation. This sequence joins TRBV19 and TRBJ2-6; D call uncertain. The clonotype comes from a human donor in good health (CMV status not recorded). Some clones in this sample may be carry-over from other donors' samples. The CDR3 DNA is TGTGCCAGTAGTATAGGGGGTTTTGGGGCCAACGTCCTGACTTTC. Translated: CASSIGGFGANVLTF.